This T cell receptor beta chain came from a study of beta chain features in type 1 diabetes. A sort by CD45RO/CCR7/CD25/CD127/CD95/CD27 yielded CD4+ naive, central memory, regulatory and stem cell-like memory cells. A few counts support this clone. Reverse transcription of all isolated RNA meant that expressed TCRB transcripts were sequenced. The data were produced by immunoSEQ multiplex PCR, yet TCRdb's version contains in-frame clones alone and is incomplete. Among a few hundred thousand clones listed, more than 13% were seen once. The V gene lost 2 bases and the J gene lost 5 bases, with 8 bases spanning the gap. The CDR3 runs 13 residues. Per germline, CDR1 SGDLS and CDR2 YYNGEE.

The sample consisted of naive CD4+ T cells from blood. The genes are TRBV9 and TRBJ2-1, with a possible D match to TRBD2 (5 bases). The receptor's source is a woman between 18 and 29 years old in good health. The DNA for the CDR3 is TGTGCCAGCAGCGTTGAGACTAACAATGAGCAGTTCTTC. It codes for CASSVETNNEQFF.